The TCR beta chain described here comes from a study of regulatory T cells in long-lasting Graves disease. Study-level results: Blood alone, not thyroid tissue, was studied.

Time point meaning: newly diagnosed GD, antithyroid drugs for less than 3 months. PBMC RNA served as the TCR library source. Staff drew about 8.2 milliliters of peripheral blood into EDTA tubes. Construction of the TCR beta libraries employed iRepertoire HTBI primers in conjunction with Arm-PCR of CDR3 regions. TCRdb re-called the multiplex PCR reads with MiXCR, one entry per CDR3 protein. The sample contains 250,000 to 300,000 distinct CDR3 sequences, about 17% of which appear only once. V gave up 5 bases and J gave up 0 bases; unmatched junction bases: 2. The CDR3 covers 14 residues. At least ten counts were recorded for this clonotype. Its antigen is undetermined. These records were also assigned to another study, of T cells in Graves' hyperthyroidism and ophthalmopathy. From that study: Based on clinical symptoms, serum thyroxine and TRAb, thyroid ultrasound and orbital computed tomography, diagnoses were reached. Most thyroid clonotypes that were expanded above 0.001 also turned up in blood.

Specimen: peripheral blood mononuclear cells (PBMCs), collected at new diagnosis, from a patient treated with antithyroid drugs. The chain carries TRBV12-3 or TRBV12-4 and TRBJ1-2; TRBD1 matches 8 bases. This TCR derives from a woman in her twenties or thirties with Graves disease. CDR3 sequence (DNA): TGTGCCAGCAGTCGACAGGGGTCTAACTATGGCTACACCTTC. Its protein product is CASSRQGSNYGYTF.